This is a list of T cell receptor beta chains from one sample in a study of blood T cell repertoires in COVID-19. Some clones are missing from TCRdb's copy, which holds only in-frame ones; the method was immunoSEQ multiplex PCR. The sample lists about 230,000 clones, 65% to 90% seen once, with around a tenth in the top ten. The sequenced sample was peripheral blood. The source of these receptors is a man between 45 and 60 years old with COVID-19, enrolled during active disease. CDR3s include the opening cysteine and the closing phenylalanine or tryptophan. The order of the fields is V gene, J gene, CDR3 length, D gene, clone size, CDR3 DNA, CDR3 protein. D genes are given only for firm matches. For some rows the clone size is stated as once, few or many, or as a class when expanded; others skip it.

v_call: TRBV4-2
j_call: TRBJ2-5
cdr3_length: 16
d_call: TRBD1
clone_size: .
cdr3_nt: TGTGCCAGCAGCCAGACCCGGACAGGGTCAAGGGAGACCCAGTACTTC
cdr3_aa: CASSQTRTGSRETQYF

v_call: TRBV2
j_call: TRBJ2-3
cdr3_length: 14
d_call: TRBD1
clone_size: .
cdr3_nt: TGTGCCAGCAATGGACAGGGAGTAGCAGATACGCAGTATTTT
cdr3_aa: CASNGQGVADTQYF

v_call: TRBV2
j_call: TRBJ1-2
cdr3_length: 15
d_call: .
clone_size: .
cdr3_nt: TGTGCCAGCCTCCCCGACAGCGCAACTAACTATGGCTACACCTTC
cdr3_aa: CASLPDSATNYGYTF

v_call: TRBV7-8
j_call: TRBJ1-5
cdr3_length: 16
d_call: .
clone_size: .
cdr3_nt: TGTGCCAGCAGCCTGGGGTGGGGAGCTAGCAATCAGCCCCAGCATTTT
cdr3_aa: CASSLGWGASNQPQHF

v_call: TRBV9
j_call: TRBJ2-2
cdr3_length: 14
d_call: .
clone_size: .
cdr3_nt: TGTGCCAGCAGCGTAGTCTCCAACACCGGGGAGCTGTTTTTT
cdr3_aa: CASSVVSNTGELFF

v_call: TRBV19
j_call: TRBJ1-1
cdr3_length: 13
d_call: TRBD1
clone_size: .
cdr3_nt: TGTGCCACCCGCGACAGGGGGAACACTGAAGCTTTCTTT
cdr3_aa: CATRDRGNTEAFF

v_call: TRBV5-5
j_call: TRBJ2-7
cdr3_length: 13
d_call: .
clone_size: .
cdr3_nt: TGTGCCAGCAGTTTCGGGGTCTTCAACGAGCAGTACTTC
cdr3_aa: CASSFGVFNEQYF

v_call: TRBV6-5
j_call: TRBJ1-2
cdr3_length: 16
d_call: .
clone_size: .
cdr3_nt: TGTGCCAGCAGTTACTCATGGGGGCGGGTTCCCTATGGCTACACCTTC
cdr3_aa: CASSYSWGRVPYGYTF

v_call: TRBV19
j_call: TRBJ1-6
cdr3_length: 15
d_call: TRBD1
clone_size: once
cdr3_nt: TGTGCCAGTAAAAAAGGGGGACAGGTTCCGTTGCCCCTCCACTTT
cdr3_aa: CASKKGGQVPLPLHF

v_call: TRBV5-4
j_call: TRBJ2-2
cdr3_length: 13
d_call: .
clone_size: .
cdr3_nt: TGTGCCAGCAGCTCAGGCAGTGCTGGGGAGCTGTTTTTT
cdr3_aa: CASSSGSAGELFF

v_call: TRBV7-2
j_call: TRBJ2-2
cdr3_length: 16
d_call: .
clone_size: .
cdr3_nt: TGTGCCAGCAGCCCGATCAGGGGCGCAAGCACCGGGGAGCTGTTTTTT
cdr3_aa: CASSPIRGASTGELFF

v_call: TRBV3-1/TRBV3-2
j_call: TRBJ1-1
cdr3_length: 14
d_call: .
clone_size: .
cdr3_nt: TGTGCCAGCAGCCAAATACTTAGGAACACTGAAGCTTTCTTT
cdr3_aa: CASSQILRNTEAFF

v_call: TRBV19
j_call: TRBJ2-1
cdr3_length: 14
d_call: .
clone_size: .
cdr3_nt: TGTGCCAGTAGTATGACAGTTACCTACAATGAGCAGTTCTTC
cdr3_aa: CASSMTVTYNEQFF

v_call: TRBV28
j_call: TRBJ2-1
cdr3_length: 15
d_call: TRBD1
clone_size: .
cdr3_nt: TGTGCCAGCACGTCCTGGGACAGTTACTACAATGAGCAGTTCTTC
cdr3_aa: CASTSWDSYYNEQFF

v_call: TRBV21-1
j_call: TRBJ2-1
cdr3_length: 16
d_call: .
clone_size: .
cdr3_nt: TGTGCCAGCACCAAACTCGGGCGGGTTTCCTACAATGAGCAGTTCTTC
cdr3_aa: CASTKLGRVSYNEQFF

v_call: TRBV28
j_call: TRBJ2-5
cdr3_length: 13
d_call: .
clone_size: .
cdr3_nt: TGTGCCAGCAGTCCCGGGACTTCCGAGACCCAGTACTTC
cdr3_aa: CASSPGTSETQYF

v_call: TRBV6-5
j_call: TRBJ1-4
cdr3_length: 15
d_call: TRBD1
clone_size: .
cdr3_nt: TGTGCCAGCAGTTCCCTACAGGGGTTTGGTGAAAAACTGTTTTTT
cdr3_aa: CASSSLQGFGEKLFF

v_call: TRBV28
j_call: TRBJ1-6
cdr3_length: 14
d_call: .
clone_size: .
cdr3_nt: TGTGCCAGCAGGGAAGGGGGGGGTAATTCACCCCTCCACTTT
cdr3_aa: CASREGGGNSPLHF

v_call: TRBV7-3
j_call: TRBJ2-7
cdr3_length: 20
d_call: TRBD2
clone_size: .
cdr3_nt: TGTGCCAGCAGCCCCAGACAGGCCCCGGGACTAGCGGGGTCGGCGCGGGAGCAGTACTTC
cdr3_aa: CASSPRQAPGLAGSAREQYF

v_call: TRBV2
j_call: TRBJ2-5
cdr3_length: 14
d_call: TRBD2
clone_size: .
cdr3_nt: TGTGCCAGCAGTGACAGATCGGGGGGAGAGACCCAGTACTTC
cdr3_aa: CASSDRSGGETQYF

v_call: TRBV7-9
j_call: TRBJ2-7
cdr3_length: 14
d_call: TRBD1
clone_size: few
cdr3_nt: TGTGCCAGCAGCCTCCGGGACAGATCCTACGAGCAGTACTTC
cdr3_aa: CASSLRDRSYEQYF

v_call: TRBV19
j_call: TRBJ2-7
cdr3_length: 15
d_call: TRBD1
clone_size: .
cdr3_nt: TGTGCCAGTAGTTCTCGACAGGGTAGTGCCTACGAGCAGTACTTC
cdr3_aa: CASSSRQGSAYEQYF

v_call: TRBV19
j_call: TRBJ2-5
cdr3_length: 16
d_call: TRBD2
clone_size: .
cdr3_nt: TGTGCCAGTAGTATAGGGTCCAGCGGGAACCAAGAGACCCAGTACTTC
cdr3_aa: CASSIGSSGNQETQYF

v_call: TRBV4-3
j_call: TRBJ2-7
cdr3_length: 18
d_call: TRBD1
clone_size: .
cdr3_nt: TGCGCCAGCAGCCAAGATATAATGGGGACAGGGGGCATCTACGAGCAGTACTTC
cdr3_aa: CASSQDIMGTGGIYEQYF

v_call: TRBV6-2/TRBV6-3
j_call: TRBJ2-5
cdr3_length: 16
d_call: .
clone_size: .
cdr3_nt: TGTGCCAGCATCCCGGCCCGAGCGCGAATGCGGGAGACCCAGTACTTC
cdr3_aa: CASIPARARMRETQYF

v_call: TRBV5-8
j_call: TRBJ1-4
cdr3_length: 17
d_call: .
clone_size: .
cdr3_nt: TGTGCCAGCAGCTCCGCCGGGACCGGGAGGGCTAATGAAAAACTGTTTTTT
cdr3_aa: CASSSAGTGRANEKLFF

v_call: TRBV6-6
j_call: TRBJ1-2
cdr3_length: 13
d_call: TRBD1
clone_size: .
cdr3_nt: TGTGCCAGCAGTGCGAGACAGGGTGATGGCTACACCTTC
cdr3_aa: CASSARQGDGYTF

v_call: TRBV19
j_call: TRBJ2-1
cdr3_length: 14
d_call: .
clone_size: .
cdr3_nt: TGTGCCAGTAGTATCGCCCAGGGGATGGATGAGCAGTTCTTC
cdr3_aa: CASSIAQGMDEQFF

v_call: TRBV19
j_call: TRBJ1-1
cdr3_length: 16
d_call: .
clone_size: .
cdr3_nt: TGTGCCAGTAGTACCACCACGGGGGGGGCTAACACTGAAGCTTTCTTT
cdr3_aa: CASSTTTGGANTEAFF

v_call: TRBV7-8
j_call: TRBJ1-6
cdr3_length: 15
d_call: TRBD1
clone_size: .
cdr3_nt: TGTGCCAGCAGCGCACCGGGACAGGGTTATTCACCCCTCCACTTT
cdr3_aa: CASSAPGQGYSPLHF

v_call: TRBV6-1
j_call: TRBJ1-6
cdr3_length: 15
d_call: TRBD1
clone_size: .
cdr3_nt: TGTGCCAGCAGTGATCTGGACAGGGCTGGTTCACCCCTCCACTTT
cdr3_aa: CASSDLDRAGSPLHF

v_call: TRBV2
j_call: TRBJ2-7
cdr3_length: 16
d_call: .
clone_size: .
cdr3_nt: TGTGCCAGCTTGGTACCGGCGTTGACAGCCGCCTACGAGCAGTACTTC
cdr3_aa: CASLVPALTAAYEQYF

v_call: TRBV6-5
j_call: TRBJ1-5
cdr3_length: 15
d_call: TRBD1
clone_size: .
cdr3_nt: TGTGCCAGCGCTCAAGACAGGGCCCCTTATCAGCCCCAGCATTTT
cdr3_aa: CASAQDRAPYQPQHF

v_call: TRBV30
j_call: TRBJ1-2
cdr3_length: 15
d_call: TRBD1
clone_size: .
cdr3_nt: TGTGCCTGGAGCGTGGGGGGACAGGGGGCTTTTGGCTACACCTTC
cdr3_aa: CAWSVGGQGAFGYTF

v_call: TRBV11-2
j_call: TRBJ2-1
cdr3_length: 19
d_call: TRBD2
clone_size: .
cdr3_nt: TGTGCCAGCAGCGCGACTAGCGGGGGGGCAGGTAGCTCCTACAATGAGCAGTTCTTC
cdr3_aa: CASSATSGGAGSSYNEQFF

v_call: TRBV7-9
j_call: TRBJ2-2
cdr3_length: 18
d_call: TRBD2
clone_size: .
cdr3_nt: TGTGCCAGCAGCCCCAGGACTAGCGGGAGTATGGGCACCGGGGAGCTGTTTTTT
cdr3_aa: CASSPRTSGSMGTGELFF

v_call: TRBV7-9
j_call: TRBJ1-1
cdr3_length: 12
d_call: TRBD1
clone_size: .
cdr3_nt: TGTGCCAGCAGCTTAGGACAGGGCTCCGCTTTCTTT
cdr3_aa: CASSLGQGSAFF

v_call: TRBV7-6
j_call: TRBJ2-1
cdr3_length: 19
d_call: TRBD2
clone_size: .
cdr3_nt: TGTGCCAGCAGCTTAGCCGTCCTAAGATGGGGGAGGGCGTACAATGAGCAGTTCTTC
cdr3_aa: CASSLAVLRWGRAYNEQFF

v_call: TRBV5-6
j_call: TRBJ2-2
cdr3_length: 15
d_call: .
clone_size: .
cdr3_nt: TGTGCCAGCAGCTTGGCCGGCGGAGTCACCGGGGAGCTGTTTTTT
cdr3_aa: CASSLAGGVTGELFF

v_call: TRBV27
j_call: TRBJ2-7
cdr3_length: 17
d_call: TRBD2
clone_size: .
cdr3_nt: TGTGCCAGCAGTTTAAGGGGACTAGCGGGGACCTACTACGAGCAGTACTTC
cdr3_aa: CASSLRGLAGTYYEQYF

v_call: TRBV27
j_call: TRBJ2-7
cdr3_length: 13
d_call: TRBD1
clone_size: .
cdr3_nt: TGTGCCAGCAGAAGTACAGGGGGCTACGAGCAGTACTTC
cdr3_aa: CASRSTGGYEQYF

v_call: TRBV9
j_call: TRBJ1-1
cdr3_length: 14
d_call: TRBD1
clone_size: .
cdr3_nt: TGTGCCAGCAGCGCCGGGACAGGGGGACTTGAAGCTTTCTTT
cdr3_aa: CASSAGTGGLEAFF

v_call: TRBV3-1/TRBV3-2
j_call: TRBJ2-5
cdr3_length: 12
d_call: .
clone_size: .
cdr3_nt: TGTGCCAGCAGCTCTTTCCGGGAGACCCAGTACTTC
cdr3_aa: CASSSFRETQYF

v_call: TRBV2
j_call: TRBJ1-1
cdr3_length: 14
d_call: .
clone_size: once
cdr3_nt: TGTGCCAGCAGTAAGGAGGGTCAAAACACTGAAGCTTTCTTT
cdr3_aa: CASSKEGQNTEAFF

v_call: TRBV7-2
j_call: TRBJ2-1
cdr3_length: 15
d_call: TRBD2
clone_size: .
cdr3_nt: TGTGCCAGCAGCTTATTGCAGACTAGCGACGACCTCTGGTTCTTC
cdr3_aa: CASSLLQTSDDLWFF

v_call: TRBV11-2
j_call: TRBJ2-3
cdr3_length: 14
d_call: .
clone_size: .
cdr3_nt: TGTGCCAGCAGCTTAGATCTTCTTCCGGATACGCAGTATTTT
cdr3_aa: CASSLDLLPDTQYF

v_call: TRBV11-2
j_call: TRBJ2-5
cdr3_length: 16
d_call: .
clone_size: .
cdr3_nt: TGTGCCAGCAGACCGGGGTTGGGAGGAGGCGGCGAGACCCAGTACTTC
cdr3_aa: CASRPGLGGGGETQYF

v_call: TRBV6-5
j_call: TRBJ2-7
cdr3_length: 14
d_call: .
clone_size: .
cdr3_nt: TGTGCCAGCAGTTACTCGGGGGGATACTACGAGCAGTACTTC
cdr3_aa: CASSYSGGYYEQYF

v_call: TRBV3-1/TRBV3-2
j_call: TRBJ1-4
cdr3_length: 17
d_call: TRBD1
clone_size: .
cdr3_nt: TGTGCCAGCAGTCATCGAATGGGACAGGATTATAATGAAAAACTGTTTTTT
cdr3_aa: CASSHRMGQDYNEKLFF

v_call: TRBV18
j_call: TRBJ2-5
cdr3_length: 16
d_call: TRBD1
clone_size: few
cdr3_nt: TGTGCCAGCTCACCACCGTCGACAGGGGGGCAAGAGACCCAGTACTTC
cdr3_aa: CASSPPSTGGQETQYF

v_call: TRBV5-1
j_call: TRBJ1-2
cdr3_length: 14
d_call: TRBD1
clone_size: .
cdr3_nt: TGCGCCAGCAGCGGGGGACAGGGCGCCTATGGCTACACCTTC
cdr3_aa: CASSGGQGAYGYTF

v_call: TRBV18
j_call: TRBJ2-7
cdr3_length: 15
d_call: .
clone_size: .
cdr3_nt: TGTGCCAGCTCACCACTACCCGGGGGTGCCTACGAGCAGTACTTC
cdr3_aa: CASSPLPGGAYEQYF

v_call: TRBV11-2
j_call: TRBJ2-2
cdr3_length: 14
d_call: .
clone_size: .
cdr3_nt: TGTGCCAGCAGCTTAGATCTCTTAGCCGGGGAGCTGTTTTTT
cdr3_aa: CASSLDLLAGELFF

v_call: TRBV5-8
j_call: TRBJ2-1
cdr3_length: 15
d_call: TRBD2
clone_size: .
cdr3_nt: TGTGCCAGCAGCTTGGGTACTAGCGGGAAAAATGAGCAGTTCTTC
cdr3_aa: CASSLGTSGKNEQFF

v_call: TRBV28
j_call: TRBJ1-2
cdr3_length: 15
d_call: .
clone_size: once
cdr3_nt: TGTGCCAGCAGAGCCGGGACTTTCCTATTTTATGGCTACACCTTC
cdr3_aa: CASRAGTFLFYGYTF